The subject of this entry is one TCR beta chain. Per the study methods: Reference gene primer amplification yielded estimated nucleated cell counts. Repertoires were generated with immunoSEQ multiplex PCR, while TCRdb's copy carries only in-frame clones and drops some. The V and J calls and clone size come from that table; D and trimming were worked out from the DNA. The profile shows around 88,000 clones, 70% to 90% of them singletons. The data originate from a study of blood T cell repertoires in COVID-19. Study details: Sites across the United States, Italy and Spain contributed samples from acute and convalescent COVID-19. The analysed material was cDNA or gDNA that came from T cells, B-cell-depleted T cells, or PBMCs.

Trimming left V 1 base short and J 5 bases short, with 12 bases between. There are 15 residues in the CDR3. In germline, CDR1 is LGHDT, CDR2 YNNKEL (reference sequence). The clonotype was recovered from a woman aged 80 or over with acute or convalescent COVID-19. The material sequenced was peripheral blood. The chain combines TRBV3-1 (or the pseudogene TRBV3-2) with TRBJ1-5, with D perhaps matching TRBD1 (6 bases). In DNA form, the CDR3 reads TGTGCCAGCAGCCAAGGATCCGCAGGGGATCAGCCCCAGCATTTT. This sequence encodes CASSQGSAGDQPQHF.